The 5 T cell receptor beta chains presented below share a single source sample, sequenced in a study of Graves' ophthalmopathy and Graves' hyperthyroidism. Amplified TCR beta CDR3 regions were obtained using RNA transcripts as template. HTBI-primed first-round RT-PCR preceded second-round multiplex PCR. MiXCR, applied by TCRdb to the multiplex PCR reads, yields one record per CDR3 protein. This sample has some 350,000 distinct CDR3 sequences; approximately 18% occur once, and the top ten carry 2.4%. The sample comprised peripheral blood. The receptors were gathered from an adult woman with stable Graves' hyperthyroidism.

The table lists this clonotype with a few counts. This chain links TRBV6-1 with TRBJ2-2; D is uncertain. In germline, CDR1 is MNHNS, CDR2 SASEGT. Trimming stripped 6 bases from V and 7 bases from J, with 21 bases between. This CDR3 comprises 16 residues. The CDR3 nucleotides are TGTGCCAGCAGCCCCCCCACGGAGTTCTCCATCGGGGAGCTGTTTTTT. It translates to CASSPPTEFSIGELFF.

This clonotype occurred many times. The chain links TRBV6-2 or TRBV6-3 to TRBJ1-6; 9 nucleotides agree with TRBD1. V shed 5 bases, J shed 7 bases, and the junction held 12 bases outside the gene matches. The CDR3 loop spans 17 amino acids. Germline-derived CDR1 and CDR2 are MNHEY and SVGEGT. CDR3 nucleotides: TGTGCCAGCAGTCTCGATTCTACAGGGGGCAACAATTCACCCCTCCACTTT. This translates into CASSLDSTGGNNSPLHF.

Ten or more counts support this clonotype. Written as DNA, the CDR3 is TGTGCCAGCAGCGTAGGGTCAGGGCAGGAGACCCAGTACTTC. Amino acid sequence: CASSVGSGQETQYF. The chain joins TRBV9 to TRBJ2-5; perhaps TRBD1 as D (5 bases). Germline assignment: CDR1 SGDLS and CDR2 YYNGEE. This CDR3 has 14 amino acids. V dropped 0 bases and J dropped 5 bases, with 11 bases sitting between them.

This clonotype was observed many times. V usage is TRBV28 and J usage is TRBJ1-5, with a tentative D call TRBD1 (5 bases). The CDR3 contains 18 residues. Germline loops: CDR1 MDHEN, CDR2 SYDVKM. Trimming shortened V by 11 bases and J by 1 base, and 27 bases separated the two germline ends. CDR3 bases: TGTGCCGACGAACGGGGGGAGACATTTATTGACAGCAATCAGCCCCAGCATTTT. It yields the protein CADERGETFIDSNQPQHF.

The table lists this clonotype with many counts. This chain joins TRBV27 and TRBJ2-7, with D perhaps matching TRBD1 (6 bases). V was shortened by 0 bases and J by 1 base, with 10 bases between the two germline ends. Per germline, CDR1 MNHEY and CDR2 SMNVEV (reference sequence). There are 15 residues in the CDR3. CDR3 DNA sequence: TGTGCCAGCAGTTTATCGAACCAGGGGTCCTACGAGCAGTACTTC. It yields the protein CASSLSNQGSYEQYF.